Following are 11 T cell receptor beta chains from one sample sequenced in a study of post-analysis software for immune sequencing data. These receptors have no known antigen. Researchers reported that TCR beta cDNA libraries carried unique molecular identifiers. TCRdb called the PCR reads again in MiXCR, with one record for every CDR3 protein. The data hold about half a million distinct CDR3 sequences, with around 34% observed a single time. Study-level findings and limits: In patients, 4 to 6 TRBV segments were more frequent than in controls, with TRBV5-6, TRBV5-1 and TRBV20-1 among them.

The sequencing sample was made of blood. These receptors were obtained from a girl aged 2 to 17 with multiple sclerosis.

V is TRBV9 and J is TRBJ2-5; weak D call: TRBD2 (6 bases). With 0 bases removed from V and 1 base from J, the gap between germline ends came to 10 bases. Germline V lookup: CDR1 SGDLS, CDR2 YYNGEE. CDR3 length: 15 residues. The CDR3 is CASSVGRESQETQYF. In nucleotides, the CDR3 is TGTGCCAGCAGCGTAGGGAGGGAATCCCAAGAGACCCAGTACTTC.

This chain joins TRBV20-1 and TRBJ1-5; D remains unclear. V lost 0 bases, J lost 5 bases, and 14 bases lay in between. CDR3 length: 15 residues. The V gene's germline CDR1 is DFQATT and CDR2 SNEGSKA (reference sequence). The CDR3 sequence is CSAREFGQAHQPQHF. Written as DNA, the CDR3 is TGCAGTGCTAGAGAATTCGGGCAGGCCCATCAGCCCCAGCATTTT.

This clonotype was picked up a small number of times. The rearrangement links TRBV11-2 to TRBJ2-5, with 7 bases fitting TRBD2. Germline lookup yields CDR1 SGHAT and CDR2 FQNNGV. The CDR3 extends over 15 amino acids. The J segment lost 5 bases and the V segment lost 5 bases, leaving 11 bases of the junction unmatched. The CDR3 region is CASSGLDGVGETQYF. The CDR3 nucleotides read TGTGCCAGCAGCGGACTAGATGGGGTCGGGGAGACCCAGTACTTC.

This clonotype was counted a few times. As DNA, the CDR3 is TGCAGTGCTAGTATGCAGGGGCGGGGGGGCCTAGGTGAGCAGTTCTTC. Translating it yields CSASMQGRGGLGEQFF. The V call is TRBV20-1, the J call TRBJ2-1, with 9 bases fitting TRBD2. Germline values: CDR1 DFQATT, CDR2 SNEGSKA (reference sequence). There are 16 residues in the CDR3. V was clipped by 3 bases and J by 9 bases; unmatched bases: 15.

Of note for this clonotype: The junction differs from germline at one of its ends, possibly a read error. V usage is TRBV7-2 and J usage is TRBJ2-1, with a weak D call TRBD1 (5 bases). The CDR3 length is 12 residues. Germline CDR1 reads SGHTA; CDR2 reads FQGNSA. The CDR3 reads CVSSLGDNEQFF. CDR3 nucleotides: TGTGTCAGCAGCTTAGGGGACAATGAGCAGTTCTTC. The full variable domain, in which reference TRBV7-2 and TRBJ2-1 provide the parts outside the CDR3, is GAGVSQSPSNKVTEKGKDVELRCDPISGHTALYWYRQSLGQGLEFLIYFQGNSAPDKSGLPSDRFSAERTGGSVSTLTIQRTQQEDSAVYLCVSSLGDNEQFFGPGTRLTVL.

This clonotype showed up just a few times. V gene TRBV7-9 combines with J gene TRBJ2-7; no firm D call. V was pared by 3 bases and J by 4 bases, with 10 bases between. CDR3 length equals 13 residues. Germline values: CDR1 SEHNR, CDR2 FQNEAQ (reference sequence). CDR3 DNA sequence: TGTGCCAGCAGCTTTAAGACTTCGTACGAGCAGTACTTC. Translated, it gives CASSFKTSYEQYF.

This clonotype was counted ten times or more. The rearrangement links TRBV5-1 to TRBJ2-7; D is unresolved. V lost 3 bases to trimming and J lost 5 bases, with 9 bases between them. Germline loops: CDR1 SGHRS, CDR2 YFSETQ. The CDR3 contains 12 residues. CDR3 protein: CASSSDGHEQYF. CDR3 in DNA: TGCGCCAGCAGCTCTGATGGGCACGAGCAGTACTTC.

The gene calls are TRBV3-1 and TRBJ1-1, with a weak D call TRBD1 (5 bases). The CDR3 length is 14 residues. V lost 1 base and J lost 6, with 12 bases in between. Germline V lookup: CDR1 LGHDT, CDR2 YNNKEL (reference sequence). CDR3 coding DNA: TGTGCCAGCAGCCAAGGGGGGGGAGGCGCTGAAGCTTTCTTT. Translation gives CASSQGGGGAEAFF.

The CDR3 coding sequence is TGTGCCAGCAGCTTAGGAAGCCTTTTTGTCGGGGAGCTGTTTTTT. Amino acid sequence: CASSLGSLFVGELFF. The V gene is TRBV11-2, the J gene TRBJ2-2; D unresolved. The V gene lost 1 base and the J gene lost 7 bases, with 13 bases spanning the gap. This CDR3 region has 15 residues. Germline CDR1 reads SGHAT; CDR2 reads FQNNGV.

J is TRBJ2-7 and V is TRBV3-1; TRBD2 matches 11 bases. Germline V lookup: CDR1 LGHDT, CDR2 YNNKEL (reference sequence). V shed 4 bases, J shed 0 bases, and the junction held 5 bases outside the gene matches. CDR3 length: 16 amino acids. CDR3 sequence: CASSRRLAGFSYEQYF. The CDR3 DNA sequence: TGTGCCAGCAGCCGGCGACTAGCGGGGTTCTCCTACGAGCAGTACTTC.

This rearrangement joins TRBV5-1 to TRBJ1-2; D may be TRBD1 (5 bases). V shed 0 bases and J shed 2 bases, with 23 bases lying between them. CDR1 and CDR2 (germline): SGHRS, YFSETQ. The CDR3 sequence is 19 residues long. Written as DNA, the CDR3 is TGCGCCAGCAGCTTGGATACCCAAAATGTCGGACAAGGGAACTATGGCTACACCTTC. This codes for CASSLDTQNVGQGNYGYTF.